The 19 T cell receptor beta chains in this list originate from one sample, sequenced in a study of breast tumors, draining lymph nodes, adjacent tissues. The lymph nodes were axillary draining lymph nodes from breast cancer patients. TCRdb reanalysed the multiplex PCR reads using MiXCR and keeps one entry per CDR3 protein. The top ten hold over 3% of the sample, which has around 120,000 distinct CDR3 sequences, less than 20% seen once. Sequencing input: axillary lymph node tissue. The receptor set was obtained from a female donor with breast cancer. Some clones in this sample may be carry-over from other donors' samples.

This clonotype was recorded many times. V usage is TRBV7-3 and J usage is TRBJ2-3; 7 nucleotides align to TRBD2. The CDR3 totals 16 residues. Trimming took 5 bases from V and 2 from J; bases not matched to a gene: 10. Germline V lookup: CDR1 SGHTA, CDR2 FQGTGA. CDR3 region: CASSQEASGHTDTQYF. Written as DNA, the CDR3 is TGTGCCAGCAGCCAAGAGGCTAGCGGCCACACAGATACGCAGTATTTT.

A word on this clonotype: A much larger clone sits a single nucleotide away, making a read error possible. The gene calls are TRBV6-5 and TRBJ1-2; 7 nucleotides match TRBD1. With V trimmed by 6 bases and J by 4 bases, 8 bases remained unmatched. This CDR3 spans 14 amino acids. Germline CDR1 and CDR2: MNHEY and SVGAGI. The CDR3 nucleotides are TGTGCCAGCAGGAGGACAGGTGTTCCCTATGGCTACACCTTC. It encodes CASRRTGVPYGYTF.

This clonotype was picked up one time. A much larger clone lies a single base off, so this may be a read error. The V call is TRBV29-1, the J call TRBJ1-2; a weak D match, TRBD1 (5 bases). V shed 7 bases and J shed 3 bases, with 15 bases lying between them. From germline, CDR1 is SQVTM and CDR2 ANQGSEA. There are 13 residues in the CDR3. CDR3 coding DNA: TGCAGCGCAAAAGGCGGGGCCCACTATGGCTACACCTTC. Protein product: CSAKGGAHYGYTF.

This clonotype was seen ten or more times. The chain has TRBV20-1 and TRBJ2-2, with D possibly matching TRBD2 (7 bases). CDR1 DFQATT and CDR2 SNEGSKA come from the germline V gene (reference sequence). This CDR3 is built from 16 residues. The germline V and J ends were trimmed by 0 bases and 4 bases, with 15 bases remaining between them. CDR3: CSAREGGGRRTGELFF. DNA for the CDR3: TGCAGTGCTAGAGAGGGGGGCGGGAGACGCACCGGGGAGCTGTTTTTT.

In its sample, this clonotype was seen many times. The chain is built from TRBV20-1 and TRBJ2-5; possible D gene TRBD1, 5 bases. This CDR3 spans 15 amino acids. V lost 3 bases, J lost 2 bases, and 16 bases lay in between. Germline CDR1 is DFQATT and CDR2 is SNEGSKA (reference sequence). The CDR3 sequence: CSASKQDLMQETQYF. The CDR3 DNA reads TGCAGTGCTAGTAAACAGGACCTCATGCAAGAGACCCAGTACTTC.

Ten or more counts support this clonotype. V usage is TRBV2 and J usage is TRBJ1-2; no firm D call. CDR3 length: 13 residues. V gave up 4 bases and J gave up 0 bases, with 6 bases separating them. Germline V CDR1 and CDR2: SNHLY, FYNNEI. CDR3 protein: CASSVDTNYGYTF. The DNA of the CDR3 is TGTGCCAGCAGTGTAGATACTAACTATGGCTACACCTTC. Filled out from reference TRBV2 and TRBJ1-2, the complete variable domain reads EPEVTQTPSHQVTQMGQEVILRCVPISNHLYFYWYRQILGQKVEFLVSFYNNEISEKSEIFDDQFSVERPDGSNFTLKIRSTKLEDSAMYFCASSVDTNYGYTFGSGTRLTVV.

Many counts were recorded for this clonotype. The J gene is TRBJ2-5, the V gene TRBV7-2, with D hard to call. V was pared by 0 bases and J by 5 bases, with 13 bases between. From germline, CDR1 is SGHTA and CDR2 FQGNSA. The CDR3 consists of 15 residues. CDR3 region: CASSLASGFAETQYF. CDR3 in DNA: TGTGCCAGCAGCTTAGCGTCCGGGTTCGCCGAGACCCAGTACTTC.

As regards this clonotype: One base away lies a much larger clone, so this may be a sequencing read error. The chain employs TRBV30 and TRBJ2-5; perhaps D is TRBD1 or TRBD2 (5 bases each). The CDR3 is 13 residues long. Germline V CDR1 and CDR2: GTSNPN, SVGIG (reference sequence). The V end was cut by 0 bases, the J end by 5 bases, with 10 bases between. The DNA for the CDR3 is TGTGCCTGGAGTGTGGGGGAGAGGGAGACCCAGTACTTC. This encodes CAWSVGERETQYF.

This clonotype was counted many times. The chain has TRBV6-5 and TRBJ2-3; a possible D gene is TRBD1 (6 bases). The germline CDR1 and CDR2 sequences are MNHEY and SVGAGI. Trimming left V 5 bases short and J 3 bases short, with 12 bases between. There are 14 residues in the CDR3. CDR3 loop: CASSRTRGTDTQYF. The CDR3 DNA sequence: TGTGCCAGCAGTAGAACCAGGGGAACAGATACGCAGTATTTT.

This clonotype was recorded at least ten times. The rearrangement joins TRBV7-9 to TRBJ2-7, with 12 bases lining up with TRBD2. Per germline, CDR1 SEHNR and CDR2 FQNEAQ (reference sequence). The CDR3 extends over 15 amino acids. V lost 5 bases to trimming and J lost 3 bases; unmatched junction nucleotides: 5. This chain's CDR3 is CASSSQLAGGYEQYF. CDR3 nucleotide sequence: TGTGCCAGCAGCAGTCAACTAGCGGGAGGCTACGAGCAGTACTTC. Full variable domain (missing parts from reference TRBV7-9 and TRBJ2-7): DTGVSQNPRHKITKRGQNVTFRCDPISEHNRLYWYRQTLGQGPEFLTYFQNEAQLEKSRLLSDRFSAERPKGSFSTLEIQRTEQGDSAMYLCASSSQLAGGYEQYFGPGTRLTVT.

The rearrangement joins TRBV6-1 to TRBJ2-1; D remains unclear. This CDR3 spans 17 amino acids. Trimming stripped 2 bases from V and 5 bases from J, with 19 bases between. Germline V gene sequence: CDR1 MNHNS, CDR2 SASEGT. CDR3 sequence: CASSESTSMGAHNEQFF. The CDR3 bases are TGTGCCAGCAGTGAAAGCACTTCAATGGGCGCGCACAATGAGCAGTTCTTC.

Of note for this clonotype: A much larger clone is a single base away; this may be a read error. The conserved phenylalanine or tryptophan is not found at the CDR3 terminus, so this likely reflects a read error. This chain links TRBV6-5 with TRBJ2-7; no definite D call. Trimming pared 2 bases from V and 2 bases from J, leaving 10 bases between. Germline V CDR1 and CDR2: MNHEY, SVGAGI. There are 14 residues in the CDR3. CDR3: CASSYGYPTYEQYS. DNA of the CDR3: TGTGCCAGCAGTTACGGGTACCCTACCTACGAGCAGTACTCC.

This clonotype was recorded many times. This chain connects TRBV19 to TRBJ2-3; possible D gene TRBD2, 7 bases. Germline assignment: CDR1 LNHDA and CDR2 SQIVND (reference sequence). Trimming cost V 6 bases and J 2 bases, with 9 bases left between them. CDR3 length: 13 amino acids. The CDR3 bases are TGTGCCAGTAGGGGGGGGCCCACAGATACGCAGTATTTT. Its translation is CASRGGPTDTQYF.

This clonotype was counted many times. The chain uses TRBV2 and TRBJ2-1; the match to TRBD2 covers 9 bases. Germline trimming cut 6 bases from V and 7 bases from J; bases unmatched to any gene: 4. Germline V gene lookup returns CDR1 SNHLY and CDR2 FYNNEI. The CDR3 consists of 13 residues. The CDR3 region has the DNA TGTGCCAGCAGAAAGACTAGCGGAAATGAGCAGTTCTTC. This sequence encodes CASRKTSGNEQFF. Together with reference TRBV2 and TRBJ2-1, the CDR3 gives the full variable domain: EPEVTQTPSHQVTQMGQEVILRCVPISNHLYFYWYRQILGQKVEFLVSFYNNEISEKSEIFDDQFSVERPDGSNFTLKIRSTKLEDSAMYFCASRKTSGNEQFFGPGTRLTVL.

This clonotype was detected ten times or more. The CDR3 is CSARDGGAADEQFF. CDR3 in DNA: TGCAGTGCTAGGGACGGAGGGGCGGCGGATGAGCAGTTCTTC. The V and J genes are TRBV20-1 and TRBJ2-1; D perhaps matches TRBD2 (6 bases). Trimming left V 3 bases short and J 8 bases short, with 17 bases between. From germline, CDR1 is DFQATT and CDR2 SNEGSKA (reference sequence). This CDR3 has 14 residues.

The sample holds a few counts of this clonotype. The chain links TRBV27 to TRBJ2-3; 7 bases are shared with TRBD2. Germline V gives CDR1 MNHEY, CDR2 SMNVEV (reference sequence). CDR3 length: 12 residues. V shed 8 bases and J 6 bases; nucleotides not matched to a gene: 5. The CDR3 region is CASYGRHDTQYF. Written as DNA, the CDR3 is TGTGCCAGCTACGGGAGGCATGATACGCAGTATTTT.

This clonotype appeared many times. The V gene is TRBV19, the J gene TRBJ2-2, with D uncertain. The CDR3 consists of 15 residues. Between the trimmed V and J ends, which lost 3 bases and 5 bases, there was a span of 13 bases. Looked up from germline, CDR1 is LNHDA and CDR2 is SQIVND (reference sequence). The CDR3 DNA reads as TGTGCCAGTAGTATTTTGGCAGTACAGACCGGGGAGCTGTTTTTT. This gives the protein CASSILAVQTGELFF. Supplemented by reference TRBV19 and TRBJ2-2, the full variable domain reads DGGITQSPKYLFRKEGQNVTLSCEQNLNHDAMYWYRQDPGQGLRLIYYSQIVNDFQKGDIAEGYSVSREKKESFPLTVTSAQKNPTAFYLCASSILAVQTGELFFGEGSRLTVL.

With respect to this clonotype: This could be a read error, since a much larger clone is one nucleotide away. The chain joins TRBV6-2 or TRBV6-3 to TRBJ2-7; 7 bases line up with TRBD1. This CDR3 has 18 residues. Per the germline V gene, CDR1 is MNHEY and CDR2 is SVGEGT. The CDR3: CASSHSRSDNRGTYEQYF. The CDR3 DNA is TGTGCCAGCAGTCACTCGAGATCTGACAACAGGGGCACCTACGAGCAGTACTTC.

In the case of this clonotype: This sequence may be a read error, since a much larger clone differs from it by one base. The chain combines TRBV12-3 or TRBV12-4 with TRBJ2-3; D not certain. The CDR3 loop spans 14 amino acids. The V end was cut by 8 bases, the J end by 9 bases, with 21 bases between. CDR3 sequence (DNA): TGTGCCAGCGGTTGGACCGGACCGCTGGCCACGCAGTATTTT. It is translated as CASGWTGPLATQYF.